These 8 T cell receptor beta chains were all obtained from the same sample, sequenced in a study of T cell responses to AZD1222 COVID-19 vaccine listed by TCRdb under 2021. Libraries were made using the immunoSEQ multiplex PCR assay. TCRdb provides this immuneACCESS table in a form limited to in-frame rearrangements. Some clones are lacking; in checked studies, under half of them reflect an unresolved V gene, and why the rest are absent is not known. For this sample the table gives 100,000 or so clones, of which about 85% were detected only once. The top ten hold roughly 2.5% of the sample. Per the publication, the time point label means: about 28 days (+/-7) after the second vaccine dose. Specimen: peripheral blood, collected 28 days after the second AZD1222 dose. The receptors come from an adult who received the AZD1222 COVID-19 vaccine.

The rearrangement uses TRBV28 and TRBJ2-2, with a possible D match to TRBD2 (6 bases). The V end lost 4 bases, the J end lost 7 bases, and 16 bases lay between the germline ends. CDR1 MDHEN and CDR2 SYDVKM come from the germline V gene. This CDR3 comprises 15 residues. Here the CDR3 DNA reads TGTGCCAGCAGTTCGACAACTAGCTCTAACGGGGAGCTGTTTTTT. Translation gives CASSSTTSSNGELFF. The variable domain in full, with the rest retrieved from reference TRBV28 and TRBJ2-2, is DVKVTQSSRYLVKRTGEKVFLECVQDMDHENMFWYRQDPGLGLRLIYFSYDVKMKEKGDIPEGYSVSREKKERFSLILESASTNQTSMYLCASSSTTSSNGELFFGEGSRLTVL.

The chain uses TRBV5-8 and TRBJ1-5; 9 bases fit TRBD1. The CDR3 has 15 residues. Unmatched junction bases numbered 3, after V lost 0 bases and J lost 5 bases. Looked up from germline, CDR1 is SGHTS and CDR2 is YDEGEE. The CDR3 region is CASSLGTGGYQPQHF. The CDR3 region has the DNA TGTGCCAGCAGCTTGGGAACAGGGGGCTATCAGCCCCAGCATTTT. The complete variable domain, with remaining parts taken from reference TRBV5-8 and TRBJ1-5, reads EAGVTQSPTHLIKTRGQQATLRCSPISGHTSVYWYQQALGLGLQFLLWYDEGEERNRGNFPPRFSGRQFPNYSSELNVNALELEDSALYLCASSLGTGGYQPQHFGDGTRLSIL.

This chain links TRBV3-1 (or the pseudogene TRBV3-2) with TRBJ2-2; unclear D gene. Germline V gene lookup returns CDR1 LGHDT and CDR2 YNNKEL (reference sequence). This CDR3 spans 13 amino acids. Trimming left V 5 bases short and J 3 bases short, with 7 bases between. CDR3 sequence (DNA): TGTGCCAGCAGCGGCGACTACACCGGGGAGCTGTTTTTT. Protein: CASSGDYTGELFF.

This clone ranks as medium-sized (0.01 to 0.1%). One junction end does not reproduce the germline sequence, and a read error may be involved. CDR3 sequence reads: CASSDGAGTRTF. CDR3 bases: TGTGCCAGCAGTGACGGGGCGGGCACGCGGACCTTT. This rearrangement joins TRBV6-4 to TRBJ1-3; tentative D call: TRBD1 (5 bases). Germline V gives CDR1 MRHNA, CDR2 SNTAGT. This CDR3 has 12 amino acids.

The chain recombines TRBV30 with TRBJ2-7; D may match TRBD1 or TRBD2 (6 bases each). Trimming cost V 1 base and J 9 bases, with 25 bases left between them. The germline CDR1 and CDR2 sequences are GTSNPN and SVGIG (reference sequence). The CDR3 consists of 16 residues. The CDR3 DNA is TGTGCCTGGAGTGCCGGCTCGGGACACTTACTGGGGGGGCAGTACTTC. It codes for CAWSAGSGHLLGGQYF. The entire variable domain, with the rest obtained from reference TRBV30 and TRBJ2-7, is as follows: SQTIHQWPATLVQPVGSPLSLECTVEGTSNPNLYWYRQAAGRGLQLLFYSVGIGQISSEVPQNLSASRPQDRQFILSSKKLLLSDSGFYLCAWSAGSGHLLGGQYFGPGTRLTVT.

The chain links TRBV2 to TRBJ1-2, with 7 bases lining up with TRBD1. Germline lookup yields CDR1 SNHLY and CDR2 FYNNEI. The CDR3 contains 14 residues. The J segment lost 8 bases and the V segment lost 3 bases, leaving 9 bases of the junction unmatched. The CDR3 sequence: CASSERRTGEGYTF. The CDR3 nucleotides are TGTGCCAGCAGTGAGCGCCGTACAGGGGAGGGCTACACCTTC.

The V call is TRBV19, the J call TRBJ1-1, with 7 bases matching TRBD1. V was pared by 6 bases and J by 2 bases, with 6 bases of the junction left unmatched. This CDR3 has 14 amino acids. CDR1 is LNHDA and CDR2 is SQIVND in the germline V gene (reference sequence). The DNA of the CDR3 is TGTGCCAGTAGCCGGGACAGTACTAACACTGAAGCTTTCTTT. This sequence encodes CASSRDSTNTEAFF.

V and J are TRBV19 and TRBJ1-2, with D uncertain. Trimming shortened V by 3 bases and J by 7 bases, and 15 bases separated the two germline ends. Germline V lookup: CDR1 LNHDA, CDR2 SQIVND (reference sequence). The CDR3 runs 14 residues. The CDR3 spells CASSIEGRSIGYTF. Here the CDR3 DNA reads TGTGCCAGTAGTATCGAGGGCCGCTCCATTGGCTACACCTTC.